This entry is about one TCR beta chain. Some clones are missing from TCRdb's copy, which holds only in-frame ones; the method was immunoSEQ multiplex PCR. This table holds about 350,000 clones, about 90% found once. These data are taken from a study of blood T cell repertoires in COVID-19. Study overall: In each case, the material was cDNA or gDNA derived from T cells, B-cell-depleted T cells, or PBMCs.

Donors in Cohort 3 who had recovered were those with two negative PCRs, healthcare professional clearance, or resolution of their symptoms. V gave up 6 bases and J gave up 0 bases, with 8 bases separating them. The CDR3 length is 13 residues. Germline-derived CDR1 and CDR2 are SNHLY and FYNNEI. The sample comprised PBMCs or T cells enriched from blood (not recorded which). The genes are TRBV2 and TRBJ1-1; D gene unclear. The receptor's source is a woman under 40 who had recovered from COVID-19. The CDR3 DNA sequence: TGTGCCAGCAGGCCAACAGTGAACACTGAAGCTTTCTTT. It translates to CASRPTVNTEAFF.